This T cell receptor (beta chain) was sequenced in a study of shared clonotypes between healthy human individuals. The table came from immunoSEQ multiplex PCR; TCRdb's copy has only in-frame clones and leaves some out. The sample consists of fewer than 700,000 clones, roughly four fifths of them appearing once. By share, this clone ranks as medium-sized (0.01 to 0.1%). Its antigen is undetermined. The same CDR3 also results from other DNA sequences found in this sample. Overall study findings and caveats: The donor pool, a small one, limited the genetic and exposure-history diversity represented.

Germline CDR1 MDHEN, CDR2 SYDVKM. The CDR3 contains 13 residues. The V end lost 4 bases, the J end lost 2 bases, and 6 bases lay between the germline ends. Source material: PBMCs. The sequence derives from a woman between 40 and 50 years old in good health. Some clones in this sample may be carry-over from other donors' samples. The J gene is TRBJ2-1, the V gene TRBV28; no firm D call. In DNA, the CDR3 is TGTGCCAGCAGTTCAGGAGCCTACAATGAGCAGTTCTTC. Residues: CASSSGAYNEQFF.